The present entry profiles one T cell receptor beta chain with its context. The data originate from a study of blood T cell repertoires in COVID-19. The overall study: COVID-19 samples from acute and convalescent phases originated in the United States, Italy and Spain. T cells, B-cell-depleted T cells, or PBMCs supplied cDNA or gDNA.

As processed by the authors: Amplification of reference gene primers was used by the study to estimate nucleated cell counts. TCRdb's copy holds only in-frame clones and misses some; the assay was immunoSEQ multiplex PCR. V, J and clone size derive from that table, while D and trimming were established from the DNA sequence. The table includes 200,000 to 250,000 clones, more than 80% detected once. The CDR3 has 18 residues. V shed 5 bases, J shed 0 bases, and the junction held 14 bases outside the gene matches. Germline V gene sequence: CDR1 SGHAT, CDR2 FQNNGV. This chain joins TRBV11-2 and TRBJ1-1; 8 positions agree with TRBD1. The origin of this receptor is a woman older than 75 with acute or convalescent COVID-19. Sequences were obtained from peripheral blood. The CDR3 DNA reads TGTGCCAGCAGCCGGGCAGGGGGCGCCGGCTTAATGAACACTGAAGCTTTCTTT. This translates into CASSRAGGAGLMNTEAFF.